This T cell receptor beta chain was identified in a study of cytomegalovirus exposure and HLA in healthy donors. Study information: Around 180 million T cells yielded 117 million unique TCR beta sequences in earlier analysis. Findings and limits, study-wide: TCR beta chains associated with HLA were, in a later analysis, more clonally expanded than equally common others. The classifier, whose performance was assessed in both the original and validation cohorts, reportedly diagnosed cytomegalovirus status with high specificity and sensitivity. A later examination showed that TCR association rates differed by HLA locus, with DRB1 most and HLA-C fewest.

V was trimmed by 3 bases and J by 2 bases, leaving 10 bases between them. This CDR3 is 15 amino acids long. Germline values: CDR1 SGHAT, CDR2 FQNNGV. Details on this clone: The antigen remains unidentified.

The primer mix had 60 Vbeta and 13 Jbeta primers. Sequencing used immunoSEQ multiplex PCR; TCRdb keeps in-frame clones, though not all of them. The listing records 150,000 to 200,000 clones. Sequencing used PBMCs. The V gene is TRBV11-2, the J gene TRBJ1-4, with D possibly TRBD1 on 6 matching bases. The receptor was isolated from a man aged 25-45 years in good health and CMV-seronegative. The CDR3 protein is CASSFAQGTNEKLFF. In DNA, the CDR3 is TGTGCCAGCAGCTTTGCCCAGGGGACTAATGAAAAACTGTTTTTT.